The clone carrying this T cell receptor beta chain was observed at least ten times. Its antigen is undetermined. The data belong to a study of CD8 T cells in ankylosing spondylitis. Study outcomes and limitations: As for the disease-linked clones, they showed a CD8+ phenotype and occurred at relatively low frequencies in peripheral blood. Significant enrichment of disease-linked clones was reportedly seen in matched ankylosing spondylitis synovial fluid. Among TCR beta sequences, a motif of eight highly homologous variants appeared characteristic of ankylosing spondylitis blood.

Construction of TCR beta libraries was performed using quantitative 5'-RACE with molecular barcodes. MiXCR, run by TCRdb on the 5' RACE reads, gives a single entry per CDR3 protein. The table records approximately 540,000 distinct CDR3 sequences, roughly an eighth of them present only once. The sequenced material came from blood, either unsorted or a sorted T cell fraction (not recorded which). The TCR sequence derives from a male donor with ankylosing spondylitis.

In DNA form, the CDR3 reads TGCGCCAGCAGCTTGGGAGGGGTGACATACAATGAGCAGTTCTTC. Encoded protein: CASSLGGVTYNEQFF. The rearrangement uses TRBV5-1 and TRBJ2-1, with D perhaps given as TRBD1 or TRBD2 (5 bases each). CDR3 length: 15 amino acids. Trimming shortened V by 0 bases and J by 4 bases, and 11 bases separated the two germline ends. Germline V CDR1 and CDR2: SGHRS, YFSETQ. Variable domain in full (rest from reference TRBV5-1 and TRBJ2-1): KAGVTQTPRYLIKTRGQQVTLSCSPISGHRSVSWYQQTPGQGLQFLFEYFSETQRNKGNFPGRFSGRQFSNSRSEMNVSTLELGDSALYLCASSLGGVTYNEQFFGPGTRLTVL.